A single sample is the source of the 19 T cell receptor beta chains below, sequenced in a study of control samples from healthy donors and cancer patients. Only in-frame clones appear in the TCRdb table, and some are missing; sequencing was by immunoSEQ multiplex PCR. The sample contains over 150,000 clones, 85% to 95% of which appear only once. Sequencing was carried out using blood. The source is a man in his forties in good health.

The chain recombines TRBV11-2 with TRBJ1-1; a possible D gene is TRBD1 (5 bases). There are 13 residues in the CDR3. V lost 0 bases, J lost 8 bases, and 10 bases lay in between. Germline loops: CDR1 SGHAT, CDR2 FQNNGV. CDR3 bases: TGTGCCAGCAGCTTAGATAGGGGACGGGAAGCTTTCTTT. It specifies CASSLDRGREAFF.

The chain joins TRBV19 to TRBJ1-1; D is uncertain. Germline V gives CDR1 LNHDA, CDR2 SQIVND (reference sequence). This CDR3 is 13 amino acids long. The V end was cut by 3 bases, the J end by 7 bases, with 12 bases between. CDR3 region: CASSMGQVDEAFF. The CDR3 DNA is TGTGCCAGTAGTATGGGCCAGGTAGATGAAGCTTTCTTT.

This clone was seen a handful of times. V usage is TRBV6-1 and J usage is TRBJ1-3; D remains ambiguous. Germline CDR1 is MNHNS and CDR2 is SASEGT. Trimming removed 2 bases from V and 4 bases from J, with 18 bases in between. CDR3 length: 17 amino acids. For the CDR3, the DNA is TGTGCCAGCAGTGAACGGTGGAGCTCTGGTAGAGGAAACACCATATATTTT. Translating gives CASSERWSSGRGNTIYF.

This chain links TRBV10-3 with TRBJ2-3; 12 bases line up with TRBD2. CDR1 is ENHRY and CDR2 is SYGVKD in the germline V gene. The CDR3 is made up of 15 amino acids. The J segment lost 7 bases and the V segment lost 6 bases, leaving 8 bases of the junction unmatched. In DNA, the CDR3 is TGTGCCATCAGCCCCTCGACTAGCGGGAGCAATACGCAGTATTTT. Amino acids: CAISPSTSGSNTQYF.

CDR3 coding DNA: TGTGCCAGCAGCCTGGACAGGGGTGGTGAAAAACTGTTTTTT. It translates to CASSLDRGGEKLFF. This rearrangement joins TRBV7-9 to TRBJ1-4; TRBD1 matches at 9 bases. The CDR3 is 14 amino acids. Germline CDR1 reads SEHNR; CDR2 reads FQNEAQ (reference sequence). V was pared by 5 bases and J by 7 bases, with 5 bases of the junction left unmatched.

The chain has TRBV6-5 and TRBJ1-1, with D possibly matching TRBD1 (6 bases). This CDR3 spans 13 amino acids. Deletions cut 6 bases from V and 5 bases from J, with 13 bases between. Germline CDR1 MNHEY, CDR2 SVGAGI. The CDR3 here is CASSQGRWTEAFF. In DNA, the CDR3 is TGTGCCAGCAGCCAGGGGAGGTGGACTGAAGCTTTCTTT.

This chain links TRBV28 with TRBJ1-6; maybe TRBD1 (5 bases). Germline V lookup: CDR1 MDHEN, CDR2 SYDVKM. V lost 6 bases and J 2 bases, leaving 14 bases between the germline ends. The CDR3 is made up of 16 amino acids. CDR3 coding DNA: TGTGCCAGCAGGCCAGCGCAGGGCCCCTATAATTCACCCCTCCACTTT. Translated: CASRPAQGPYNSPLHF.

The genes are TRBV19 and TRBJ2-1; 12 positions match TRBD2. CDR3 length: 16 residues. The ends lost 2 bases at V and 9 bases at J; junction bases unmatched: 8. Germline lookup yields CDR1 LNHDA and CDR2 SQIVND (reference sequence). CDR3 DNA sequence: TGTGCCAGTAGTATACTAGCGGGGGGGCCTTTCGGTGAGCAGTTCTTC. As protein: CASSILAGGPFGEQFF.

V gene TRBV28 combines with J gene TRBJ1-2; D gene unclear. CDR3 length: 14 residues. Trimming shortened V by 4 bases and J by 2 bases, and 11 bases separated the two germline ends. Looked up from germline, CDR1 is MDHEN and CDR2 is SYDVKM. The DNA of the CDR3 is TGTGCCAGCAGTTCCCTCGGTGGCAACTATGGCTACACCTTC. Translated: CASSSLGGNYGYTF.

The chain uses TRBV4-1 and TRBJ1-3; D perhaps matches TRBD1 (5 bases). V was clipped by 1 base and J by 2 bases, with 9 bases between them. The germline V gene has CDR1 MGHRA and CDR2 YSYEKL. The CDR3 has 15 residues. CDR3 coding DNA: TGCGCCAGCAGCCAAGTGGTGACAGCTGGAAACACCATATATTTT. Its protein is CASSQVVTAGNTIYF.

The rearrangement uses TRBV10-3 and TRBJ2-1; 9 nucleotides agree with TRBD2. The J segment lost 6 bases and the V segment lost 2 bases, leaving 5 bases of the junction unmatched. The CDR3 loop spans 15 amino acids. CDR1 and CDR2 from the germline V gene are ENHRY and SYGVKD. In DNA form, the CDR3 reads TGTGCCATCAGTGAGGCCGGGCGGGGGGGCAATGAGCAGTTCTTC. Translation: CAISEAGRGGNEQFF.

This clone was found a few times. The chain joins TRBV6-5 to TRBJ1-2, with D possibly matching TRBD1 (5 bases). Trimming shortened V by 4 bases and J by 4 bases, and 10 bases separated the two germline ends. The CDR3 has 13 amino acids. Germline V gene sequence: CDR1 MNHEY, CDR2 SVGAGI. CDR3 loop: CASSWDGSYGYTF. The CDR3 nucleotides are TGTGCCAGCAGTTGGGACGGCAGCTATGGCTACACCTTC.

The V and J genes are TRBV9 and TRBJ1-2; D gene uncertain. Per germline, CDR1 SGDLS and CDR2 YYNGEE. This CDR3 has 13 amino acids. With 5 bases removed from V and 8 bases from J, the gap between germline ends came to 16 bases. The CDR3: CASRMTSESGYTF. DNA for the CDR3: TGTGCCAGCAGGATGACCTCAGAAAGCGGCTACACCTTC.

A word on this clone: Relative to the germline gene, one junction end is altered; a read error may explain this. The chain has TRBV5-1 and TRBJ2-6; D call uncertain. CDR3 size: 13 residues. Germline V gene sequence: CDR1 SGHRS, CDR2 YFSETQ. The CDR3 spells CASCPPGSNVLTF. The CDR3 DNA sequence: TGCGCCAGCTGCCCCCCTGGGTCCAACGTCCTGACTTTC.

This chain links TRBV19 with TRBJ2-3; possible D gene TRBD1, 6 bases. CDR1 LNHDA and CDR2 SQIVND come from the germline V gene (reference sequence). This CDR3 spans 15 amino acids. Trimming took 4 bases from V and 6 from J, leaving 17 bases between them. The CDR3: CASSNRPGEWDTQYF. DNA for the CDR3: TGTGCCAGTAGTAATAGACCAGGGGAGTGGGATACGCAGTATTTT.

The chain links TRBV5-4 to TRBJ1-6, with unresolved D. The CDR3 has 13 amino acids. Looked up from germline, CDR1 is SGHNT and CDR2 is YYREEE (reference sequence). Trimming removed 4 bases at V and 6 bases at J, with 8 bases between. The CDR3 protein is CASSQRSNSPLHF. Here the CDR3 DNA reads TGTGCCAGCAGCCAGAGGAGTAATTCACCCCTCCACTTT.

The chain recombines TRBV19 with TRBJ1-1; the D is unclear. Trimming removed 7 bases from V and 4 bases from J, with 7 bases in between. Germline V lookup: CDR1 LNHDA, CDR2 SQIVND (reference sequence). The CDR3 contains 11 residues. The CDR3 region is CASKDLTEAFF. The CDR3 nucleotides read TGTGCCAGTAAGGATCTCACTGAAGCTTTCTTT.

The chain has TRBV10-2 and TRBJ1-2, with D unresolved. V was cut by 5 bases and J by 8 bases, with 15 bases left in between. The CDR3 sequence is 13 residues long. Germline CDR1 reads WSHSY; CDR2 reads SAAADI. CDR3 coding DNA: TGCGCCAGCAGTCCCGGGGAGGGAAGAGGCTACACCTTC. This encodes CASSPGEGRGYTF.

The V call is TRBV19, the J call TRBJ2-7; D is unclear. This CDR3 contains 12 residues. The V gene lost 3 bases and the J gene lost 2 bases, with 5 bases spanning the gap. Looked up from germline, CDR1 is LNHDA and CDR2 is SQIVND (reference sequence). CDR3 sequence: CASSIYPYEQYF. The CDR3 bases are TGTGCCAGTAGTATCTACCCCTACGAGCAGTACTTC.